This T cell receptor (beta chain) was captured by sequencing in a study of monozygotic twins with inflammatory bowel disease. TCRdb re-called the 5' RACE reads; one entry per CDR3 protein, DNA not given. Its listing shows more than 85,000 distinct CDR3 sequences. The CDR3 runs 13 residues. Germline V CDR1 and CDR2: SGHDN, FVKESK. V usage is TRBV14 and J usage is TRBJ2-5; TCRdb gives TRBD1 as the D gene, but with no DNA this cannot be confirmed. The sample consisted of blood. The sequence derives from a human donor with ulcerative colitis or Crohn's disease, or a healthy co-twin of an affected twin (not recorded which). CDR3 region: CASRRAGWETQYF.